This T cell receptor beta chain was sequenced in a study of patients and donors after allogeneic stem cell transplantation. The germline V gene encodes CDR1 SGHTA and CDR2 FQGNSA. This CDR3 region has 17 residues. V trimming: 0 bases; J trimming: 6 bases; junction bases outside the gene matches: 11. TCRdb independently ran MiXCR on the RT-PCR reads; one entry per CDR3 protein. The sample lists some 960,000 distinct CDR3 sequences, under 20% occurring once. The chain couples TRBV7-2 to TRBJ2-3, with 8 bases fitting TRBD2. Material: blood, either unsorted or a sorted T cell fraction (not recorded which). The TCR comes from a human donor who was either an allogeneic HSCT recipient or a stem cell or donor lymphocyte infusion donor (not recorded which). It is not recorded whose cells these are; they may come from a transplant donor. In DNA, the CDR3 is TGTGCCAGCAGCTTAGCGGCAAACGGGGGGGAAGGGGATACGCAGTATTTT. Protein: CASSLAANGGEGDTQYF.